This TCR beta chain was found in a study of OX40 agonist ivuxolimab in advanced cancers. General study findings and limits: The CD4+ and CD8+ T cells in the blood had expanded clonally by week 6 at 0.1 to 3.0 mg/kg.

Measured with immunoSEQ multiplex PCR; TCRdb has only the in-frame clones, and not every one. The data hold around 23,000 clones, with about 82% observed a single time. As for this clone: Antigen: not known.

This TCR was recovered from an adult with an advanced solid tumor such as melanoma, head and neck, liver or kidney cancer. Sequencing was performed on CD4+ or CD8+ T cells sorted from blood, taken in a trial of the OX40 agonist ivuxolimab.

The CDR3 nucleotides are TGTGCCATCGGGGGGACAGGGGACACTGAAGCTTTCTTT. Amino acid sequence: CAIGGTGDTEAFF. The chain recombines TRBV10-3 with TRBJ1-1; 10 nucleotides align to TRBD1. The junction had 3 bases not matched to a gene; V was cut back by 8 bases and J by 3 bases. This CDR3 has 13 residues. CDR1 is ENHRY, CDR2 SYGVKD, per germline.